A selection of T cell receptor beta chains follows, all from one sample in a study of blood T cell repertoires in COVID-19. Clones were sequenced by immunoSEQ multiplex PCR, and TCRdb holds only the in-frame ones, with some missing. This table has 90,000 to 110,000 clones, 85% appearing once. Sequenced: peripheral blood. Receptors originate from a man in his fifties with acute or convalescent COVID-19. Each CDR3 is given with its conserved first and last residue. The D gene is left open where the match is weak. For some rows the clone size is stated as once, few or many, or as a class when expanded; others skip it.

clone_size j_call d_call v_call cdr3_length cdr3_nt cdr3_aa
NA TRBJ2-5 NA TRBV12-3/TRBV12-4 13 TGTGCCAGCAGCAACACGGGGGTAGAGACCCAGTACTTC CASSNTGVETQYF
NA TRBJ2-7 NA TRBV18 14 TGTGCCAGCCGAGACAGTATAGGCACCTACGAGCAGTACTTC CASRDSIGTYEQYF
NA TRBJ1-6 TRBD1 TRBV9 16 TGTGCCAGCAGCGCCGGGACAGCATTTCTGAATTCACCCCTCCACTTT CASSAGTAFLNSPLHF
NA TRBJ1-5 NA TRBV28 13 TGTGCCAGCGGTTCGTTTAGCAATCAGCCCCAGCATTTT CASGSFSNQPQHF
NA TRBJ2-5 NA TRBV2 14 TGTGCCGGAAAGATCGGGGAGACCCAAGAGACCCAGTACTTC CAGKIGETQETQYF
NA TRBJ2-1 NA TRBV7-9 15 TGTGCCAGCAGCTTAGCTCTAGCGTTTTACAATGAGCAGTTCTTC CASSLALAFYNEQFF
NA TRBJ2-1 NA TRBV24-1 14 TGTGCCACCAGTGATCCCAGGGTTCCCAATGAGCAGTTCTTC CATSDPRVPNEQFF
NA TRBJ2-1 TRBD2 TRBV27 18 TGTGCCAGCAGTTTATTCACCGGGACCGCGGGGGCCTACAATGAGCAGTTCTTC CASSLFTGTAGAYNEQFF
NA TRBJ2-5 TRBD2 TRBV5-1 16 TGCGCCAGCAGCTTGGGACTAGCGGGGGTTCAAGAGACCCAGTACTTC CASSLGLAGVQETQYF
NA TRBJ1-2 TRBD1 TRBV18 15 TGTGCCAGCTCACCGCTGACAGGGGCTGCGGATGGCTACACCTTC CASSPLTGAADGYTF
NA TRBJ2-5 TRBD1 TRBV27 18 TGTGCCAGCAGTACCATCGCGGGACAGGGGATAGTAGGGGAGACCCAGTACTTC CASSTIAGQGIVGETQYF
few TRBJ2-1 TRBD1 TRBV24-1 14 TGTGCCACCAGTGATTTAGCACAGGGGAATGAGCAGTTCTTC CATSDLAQGNEQFF
NA TRBJ1-2 NA TRBV30 11 TGTGCCTGGAGTGAGGGAGGCGGCTACACCTTC CAWSEGGGYTF
NA TRBJ2-7 NA TRBV30 13 TGTGCCTGGAGTGTAGACAGCTCCTACGAGCAGTACTTC CAWSVDSSYEQYF
NA TRBJ1-1 TRBD1 TRBV19 13 TGTGCCAGTAGTACGGGACAGTACACTGAAGCTTTCTTT CASSTGQYTEAFF
NA TRBJ1-2 NA TRBV18 13 TGTGCCAGCTCACCTCCCCTAGGGAGTGGCTACACCTTC CASSPPLGSGYTF
NA TRBJ1-1 NA TRBV5-5 18 TGTGCCAGCAGCTTGTTGGAGAGTTCAGGGTCGAGGAACACTGAAGCTTTCTTT CASSLLESSGSRNTEAFF
once TRBJ2-7 NA TRBV9 15 TGTGCCAGCAGCGTAGGGGGCTCTATTACCTACGAGCAGTACTTC CASSVGGSITYEQYF
NA TRBJ2-7 NA TRBV19 10 TGTGCCACAGGGTCCTACGAGCAGTACTTC CATGSYEQYF
NA TRBJ2-3 TRBD2 TRBV6-2/TRBV6-3 16 TGTGCCAGCAGTTCCCGACTAGCGGGGGGGAGAGATACGCAGTATTTT CASSSRLAGGRDTQYF
NA TRBJ2-1 NA TRBV11-2 13 TGTGCCAGCAGTGTCTGGCGGTACAATGAGCAGTTCTTC CASSVWRYNEQFF
NA TRBJ2-5 NA TRBV5-1 15 TGCGCCAGCAGCTTGCAGTCAGGGGCTGGGGAGACCCAGTACTTC CASSLQSGAGETQYF
NA TRBJ1-6 NA TRBV3-1/TRBV3-2 17 TGTGCCAGCAGCCAAGAAAAGGGGATCGTCTATAATTCACCCCTCCACTTT CASSQEKGIVYNSPLHF
NA TRBJ2-2 TRBD2 TRBV10-2 14 TGCGCCAGCAGCACTAGCGGGGGAACCGGGGAGCTGTTTTTT CASSTSGGTGELFF
NA TRBJ2-1 TRBD1 TRBV11-1 15 TGTGCCAGCACCTCCGGGACAGACTTCTACAATGAGCAGTTCTTC CASTSGTDFYNEQFF
NA TRBJ2-1 NA TRBV10-3 16 TGTGCCATCAGTGAGTCGACAGGAAGCTCCTACAATGAGCAGTTCTTC CAISESTGSSYNEQFF
NA TRBJ1-2 TRBD1 TRBV10-1 15 TGCGCCAGCAGTGATACAGGGGCATATAACTATGGCTACACCTTC CASSDTGAYNYGYTF
NA TRBJ2-1 TRBD2 TRBV19 16 TGTGCCAGTTTGGACCTAGCGGGAGAAACCGGCAATGAGCAGTTCTTC CASLDLAGETGNEQFF
NA TRBJ2-7 TRBD2 TRBV27 14 TGTGCCAGCAGTTCTAGCGGTCCCCTCTACGAGCAGTACTTC CASSSSGPLYEQYF
NA TRBJ1-1 NA TRBV7-2 15 TGTGCCAGCAGGGCGAGCGGGATAACGAGCACTGAAGCTTTCTTT CASRASGITSTEAFF
NA TRBJ1-1 NA TRBV5-1 13 TGCGCCAGCAGCGCACACCCGAACACTGAAGCTTTCTTT CASSAHPNTEAFF
NA TRBJ2-7 NA TRBV21-1 14 TGTGCCAGCAGCCTCGGCCGGGGTTCCTACGAGCAGTACTTC CASSLGRGSYEQYF
NA TRBJ2-3 TRBD1 TRBV12-3/TRBV12-4 13 TGTGCCAGCAGTTTGACAGGGGCGGATACGCAGTATTTT CASSLTGADTQYF